The clone carrying this T cell receptor beta chain was detected only a few times. What it binds is not known. The CDR3 is 16 amino acids. With V trimmed by 5 bases and J by 4 bases, 11 bases remained unmatched. Looked up from germline, CDR1 is MNHNY and CDR2 is SVGAGI (reference sequence). Regarding the study as a whole: The larger-cohort validation was restricted to a single TCR beta V-J rearrangement rather than whole repertoires. Tumor Tregs overlapped most with tumor, then blood, naive CD4+ cells.

MiXCR, applied by TCRdb to the 5' RACE reads, yields one record per CDR3 protein. The sample holds under 65,000 distinct CDR3 sequences, 25% to 35% seen once. The TCR sequence derives from a female donor with breast cancer. The chain carries TRBV6-6 and TRBJ2-7, with 10 bases that match TRBD2. Sequenced input: tumor-infiltrating memory CD4+ T cells sorted from the breast tumor. Subset: memory CD4+ T cells, CD4+CD45RO+CD25-. The CDR3 sequence is CASSLKAGGLAYEQYF. In nucleotides, the CDR3 is TGTGCCAGCAGTCTTAAAGCGGGAGGGTTGGCTTACGAGCAGTACTTC.